This T cell receptor (beta chain) came from a study of early T cells in non-severe SARS-CoV-2 infection. Study-level background: From unsorted whole blood, bulk RNA was sequenced, and the chains remained unpaired.

TCRdb analysed the 5' RACE reads with MiXCR anew, one entry per CDR3 protein. Here the sample spans fewer than 85,000 distinct CDR3 sequences, over 8.5% being singletons. Sequenced material: whole blood. The sequence derives from an adult who was a healthcare worker with PCR-confirmed SARS-CoV-2 infection or an uninfected control (not recorded which).

The CDR3 DNA follows: TGCAGTGCTGCCGGGACTAGCAGCGAGCAGTACTTC. Translated: CSAAGTSSEQYF. V is TRBV20-1 and J is TRBJ2-7; 9 positions match TRBD2. Germline V gives CDR1 DFQATT, CDR2 SNEGSKA (reference sequence). The V and J ends lost 5 bases and 6 bases, in that order; junction bases with no gene match: 5. This CDR3 is 12 amino acids long.